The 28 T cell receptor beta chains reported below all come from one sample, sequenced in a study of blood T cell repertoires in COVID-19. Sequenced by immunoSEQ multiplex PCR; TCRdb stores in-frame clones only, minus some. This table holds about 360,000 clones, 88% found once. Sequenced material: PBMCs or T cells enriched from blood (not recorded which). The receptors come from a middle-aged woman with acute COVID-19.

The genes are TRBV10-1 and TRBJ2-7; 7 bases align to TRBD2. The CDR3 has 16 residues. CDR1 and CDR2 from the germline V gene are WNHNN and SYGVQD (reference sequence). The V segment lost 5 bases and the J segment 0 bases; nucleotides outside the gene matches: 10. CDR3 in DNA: TGCGCCAGCAGTCCCAACCTAGCGGACTACTCCTACGAGCAGTACTTC. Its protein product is CASSPNLADYSYEQYF.

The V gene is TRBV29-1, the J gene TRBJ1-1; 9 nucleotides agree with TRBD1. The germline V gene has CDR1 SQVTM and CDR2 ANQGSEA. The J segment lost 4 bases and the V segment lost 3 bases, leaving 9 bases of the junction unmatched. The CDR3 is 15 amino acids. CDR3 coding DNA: TGCAGCGTTGACGTCACCGGGACAGGGACCACTGAAGCTTTCTTT. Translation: CSVDVTGTGTTEAFF.

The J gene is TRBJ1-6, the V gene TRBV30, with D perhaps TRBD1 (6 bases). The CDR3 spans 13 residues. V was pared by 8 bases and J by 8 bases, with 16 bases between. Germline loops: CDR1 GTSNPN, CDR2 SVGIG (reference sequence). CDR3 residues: CAETRGLDSPLHF. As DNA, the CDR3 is TGTGCCGAGACGAGGGGGTTGGATTCACCCCTCCACTTT. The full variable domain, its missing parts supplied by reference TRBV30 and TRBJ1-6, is SQTIHQWPATLVQPVGSPLSLECTVEGTSNPNLYWYRQAAGRGLQLLFYSVGIGQISSEVPQNLSASRPQDRQFILSSKKLLLSDSGFYLCAETRGLDSPLHFGNGTRLTVT.

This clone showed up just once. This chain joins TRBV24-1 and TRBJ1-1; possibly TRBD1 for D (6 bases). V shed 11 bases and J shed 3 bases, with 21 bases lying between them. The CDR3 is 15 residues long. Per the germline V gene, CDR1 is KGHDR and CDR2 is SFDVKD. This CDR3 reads CANRGGANRDTEAFF. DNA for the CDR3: TGTGCCAACCGCGGGGGGGCGAATCGGGACACTGAAGCTTTCTTT.

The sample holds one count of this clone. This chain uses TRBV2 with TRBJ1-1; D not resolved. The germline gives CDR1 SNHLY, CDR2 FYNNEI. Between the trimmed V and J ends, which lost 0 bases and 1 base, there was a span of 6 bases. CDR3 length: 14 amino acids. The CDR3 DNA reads TGTGCCAGCAGTGAAGCGAGGCGGAACACTGAAGCTTTCTTT. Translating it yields CASSEARRNTEAFF. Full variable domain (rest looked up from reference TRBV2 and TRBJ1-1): EPEVTQTPSHQVTQMGQEVILRCVPISNHLYFYWYRQILGQKVEFLVSFYNNEISEKSEIFDDQFSVERPDGSNFTLKIRSTKLEDSAMYFCASSEARRNTEAFFGQGTRLTVV.

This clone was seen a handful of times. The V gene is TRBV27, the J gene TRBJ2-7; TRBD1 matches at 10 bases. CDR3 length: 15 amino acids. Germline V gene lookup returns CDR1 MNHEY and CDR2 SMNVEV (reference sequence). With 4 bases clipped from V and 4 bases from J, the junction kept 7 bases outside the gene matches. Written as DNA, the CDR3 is TGTGCCAGCAGTTCTGCCGGGACAGGGGCATACGAGCAGTACTTC. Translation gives CASSSAGTGAYEQYF.

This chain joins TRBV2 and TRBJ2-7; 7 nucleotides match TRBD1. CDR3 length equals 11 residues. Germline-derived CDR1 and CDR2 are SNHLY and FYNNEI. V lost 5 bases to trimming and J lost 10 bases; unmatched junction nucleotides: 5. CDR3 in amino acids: CASSWTGPQYF. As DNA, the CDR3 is TGTGCCAGCAGTTGGACAGGACCCCAGTACTTC.

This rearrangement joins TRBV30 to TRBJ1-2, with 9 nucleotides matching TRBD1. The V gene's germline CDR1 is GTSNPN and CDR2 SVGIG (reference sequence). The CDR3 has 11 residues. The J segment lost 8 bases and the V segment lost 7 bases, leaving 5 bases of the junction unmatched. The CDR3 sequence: CASGQGPGYTF. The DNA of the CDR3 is TGTGCCTCTGGACAGGGGCCCGGCTACACCTTC.

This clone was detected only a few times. CDR3: CASIGTGSGFGQYF. CDR3 sequence (DNA): TGTGCCAGCATCGGGACAGGCTCGGGATTTGGGCAGTACTTC. The rearrangement uses TRBV7-9 and TRBJ2-7, with TRBD1 matching 8 bases. The CDR3 has 14 amino acids. From germline, CDR1 is SEHNR and CDR2 FQNEAQ (reference sequence). After removal of 7 bases from V and 9 bases from J, the junction contained 14 bases not matched to a gene.

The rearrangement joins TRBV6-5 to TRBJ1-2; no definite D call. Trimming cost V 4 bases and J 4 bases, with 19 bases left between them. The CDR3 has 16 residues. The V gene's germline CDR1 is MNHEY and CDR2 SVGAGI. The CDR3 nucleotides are TGTGCCAGCAGTTTCATTTTCCCGGGAGACGGCTATGGCTACACCTTC. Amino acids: CASSFIFPGDGYGYTF.

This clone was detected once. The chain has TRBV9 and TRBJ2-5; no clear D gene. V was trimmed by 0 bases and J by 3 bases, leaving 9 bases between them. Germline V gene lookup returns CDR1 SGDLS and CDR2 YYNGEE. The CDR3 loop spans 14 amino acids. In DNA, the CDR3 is TGTGCCAGCAGCGTAGATCCCACAGAAGAGACCCAGTACTTC. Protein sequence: CASSVDPTEETQYF.

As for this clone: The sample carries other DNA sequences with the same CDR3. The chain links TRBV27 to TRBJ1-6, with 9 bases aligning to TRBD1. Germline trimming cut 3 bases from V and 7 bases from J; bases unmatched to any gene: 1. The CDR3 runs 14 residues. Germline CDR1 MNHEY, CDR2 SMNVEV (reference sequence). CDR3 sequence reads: CASSFGTGNSPLHF. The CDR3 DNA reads TGTGCCAGCAGTTTTGGGACAGGGAATTCACCCCTCCACTTT.

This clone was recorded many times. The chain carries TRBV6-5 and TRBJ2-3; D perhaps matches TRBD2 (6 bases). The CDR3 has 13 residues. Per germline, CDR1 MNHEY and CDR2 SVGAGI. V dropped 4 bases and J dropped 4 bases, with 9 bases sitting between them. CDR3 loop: CASSSIAADTQYF. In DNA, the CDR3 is TGTGCCAGCAGTTCCATAGCGGCAGATACGCAGTATTTT.

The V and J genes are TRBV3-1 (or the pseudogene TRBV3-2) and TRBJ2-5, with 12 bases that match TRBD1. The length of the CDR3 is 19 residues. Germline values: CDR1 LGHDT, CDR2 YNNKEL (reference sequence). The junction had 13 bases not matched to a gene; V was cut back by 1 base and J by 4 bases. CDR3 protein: CASSQGSEGQGARRETQYF. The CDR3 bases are TGTGCCAGCAGCCAAGGGAGCGAGGGACAGGGGGCGCGGAGAGAGACCCAGTACTTC.

As DNA, the CDR3 is TGCGCCAGCAGCCAAGGTCATCCGGGTTCCTACGAGCAGTACTTC. This gives the protein CASSQGHPGSYEQYF. The V gene is TRBV4-1, the J gene TRBJ2-7; D is undetermined. The CDR3 length is 15 residues. V was clipped by 1 base and J by 1 base, with 11 bases between them. CDR1 is MGHRA, CDR2 YSYEKL, per germline.

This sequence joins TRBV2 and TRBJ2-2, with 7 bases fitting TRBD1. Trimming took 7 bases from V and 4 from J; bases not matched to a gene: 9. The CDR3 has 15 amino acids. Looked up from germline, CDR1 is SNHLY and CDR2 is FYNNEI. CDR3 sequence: CASTTDRVITGELFF. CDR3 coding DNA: TGTGCCAGCACTACTGACAGGGTGATCACCGGGGAGCTGTTTTTT. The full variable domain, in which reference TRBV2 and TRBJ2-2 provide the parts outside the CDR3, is EPEVTQTPSHQVTQMGQEVILRCVPISNHLYFYWYRQILGQKVEFLVSFYNNEISEKSEIFDDQFSVERPDGSNFTLKIRSTKLEDSAMYFCASTTDRVITGELFFGEGSRLTVL.

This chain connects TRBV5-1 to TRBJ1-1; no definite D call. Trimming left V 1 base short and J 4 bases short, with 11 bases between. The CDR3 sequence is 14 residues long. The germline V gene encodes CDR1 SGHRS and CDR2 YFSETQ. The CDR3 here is CASSLTLSSTEAFF. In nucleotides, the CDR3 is TGCGCCAGCAGCTTGACCCTAAGTAGCACTGAAGCTTTCTTT.

The DNA of the CDR3 is TGTGCCAGCAGCGGACAGAACACCGGGGAGCTGTTTTTT. This gives the protein CASSGQNTGELFF. V usage is TRBV2 and J usage is TRBJ2-2; possibly TRBD1 for D (5 bases). The CDR3 runs 13 residues. V was cut by 6 bases and J by 1 base, with 6 bases left in between. CDR1 and CDR2 (germline): SNHLY, FYNNEI.

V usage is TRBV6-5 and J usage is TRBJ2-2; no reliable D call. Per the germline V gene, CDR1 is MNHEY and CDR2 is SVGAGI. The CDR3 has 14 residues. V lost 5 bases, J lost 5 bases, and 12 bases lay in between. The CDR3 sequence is CASSPGGATGELFF. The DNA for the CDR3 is TGTGCCAGCAGTCCCGGCGGAGCTACCGGGGAGCTGTTTTTT.

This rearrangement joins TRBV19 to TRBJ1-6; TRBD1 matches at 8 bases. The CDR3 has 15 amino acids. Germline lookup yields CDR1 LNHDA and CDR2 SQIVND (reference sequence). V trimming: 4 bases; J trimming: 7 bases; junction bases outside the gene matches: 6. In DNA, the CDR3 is TGTGCCAGTAGTAGGAACAGGGGGGACAATTCACCCCTCCACTTT. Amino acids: CASSRNRGDNSPLHF. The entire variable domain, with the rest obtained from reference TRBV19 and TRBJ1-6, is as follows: DGGITQSPKYLFRKEGQNVTLSCEQNLNHDAMYWYRQDPGQGLRLIYYSQIVNDFQKGDIAEGYSVSREKKESFPLTVTSAQKNPTAFYLCASSRNRGDNSPLHFGNGTRLTVT.

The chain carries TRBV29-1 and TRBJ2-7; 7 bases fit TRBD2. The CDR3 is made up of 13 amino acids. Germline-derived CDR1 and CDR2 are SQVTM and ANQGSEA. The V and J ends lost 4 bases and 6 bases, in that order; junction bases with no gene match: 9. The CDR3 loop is CSVGERGRGEQYF. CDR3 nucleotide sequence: TGCAGCGTTGGGGAGCGGGGTAGGGGCGAGCAGTACTTC.

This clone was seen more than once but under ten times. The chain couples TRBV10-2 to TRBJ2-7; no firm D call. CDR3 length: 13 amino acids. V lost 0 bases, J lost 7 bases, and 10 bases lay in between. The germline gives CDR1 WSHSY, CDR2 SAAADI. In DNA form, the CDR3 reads TGCGCCAGCAGTGAGTCGACACGGCAGGAGCAGTACTTC. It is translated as CASSESTRQEQYF.

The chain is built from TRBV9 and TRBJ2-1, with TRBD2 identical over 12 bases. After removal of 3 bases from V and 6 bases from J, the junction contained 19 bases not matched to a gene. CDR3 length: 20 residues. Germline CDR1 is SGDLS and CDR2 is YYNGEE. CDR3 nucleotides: TGTGCCAGCAGCGCTCCTAGCGGGGGGGCACAGGTAAACCGGTTCAATGAGCAGTTCTTC. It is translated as CASSAPSGGAQVNRFNEQFF.

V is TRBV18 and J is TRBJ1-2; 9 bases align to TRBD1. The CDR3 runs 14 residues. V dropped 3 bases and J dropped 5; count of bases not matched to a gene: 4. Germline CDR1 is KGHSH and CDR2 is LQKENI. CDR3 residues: CASSPGTGRYGYTF. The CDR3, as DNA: TGTGCCAGCTCACCCGGGACAGGGAGGTATGGCTACACCTTC.

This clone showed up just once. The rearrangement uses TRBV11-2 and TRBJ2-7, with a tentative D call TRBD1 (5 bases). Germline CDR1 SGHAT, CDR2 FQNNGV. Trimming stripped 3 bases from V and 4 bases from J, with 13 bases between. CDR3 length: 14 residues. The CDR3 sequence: CASSLGRVGYEQYF. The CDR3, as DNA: TGTGCCAGCAGCTTGGGCAGGGTCGGGTACGAGCAGTACTTC. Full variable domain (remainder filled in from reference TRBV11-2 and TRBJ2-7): EAGVAQSPRYKIIEKRQSVAFWCNPISGHATLYWYQQILGQGPKLLIQFQNNGVVDDSQLPKDRFSAERLKGVDSTLKIQPAKLEDSAVYLCASSLGRVGYEQYFGPGTRLTVT.

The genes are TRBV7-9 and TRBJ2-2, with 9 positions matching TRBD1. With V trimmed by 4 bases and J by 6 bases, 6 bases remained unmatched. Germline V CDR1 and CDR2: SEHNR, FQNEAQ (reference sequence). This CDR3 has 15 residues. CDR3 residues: CASSSRQGESGELFF. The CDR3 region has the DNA TGTGCCAGCAGCTCGAGACAGGGGGAGTCCGGGGAGCTGTTTTTT.

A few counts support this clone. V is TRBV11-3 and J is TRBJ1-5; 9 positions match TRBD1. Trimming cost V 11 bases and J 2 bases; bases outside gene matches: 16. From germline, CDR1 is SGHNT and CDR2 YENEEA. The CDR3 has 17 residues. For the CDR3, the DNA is TGTGCCCCAAGAGGGGGACAGGGTTATGTGGGCAATCAGCCCCAGCATTTT. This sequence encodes CAPRGGQGYVGNQPQHF.

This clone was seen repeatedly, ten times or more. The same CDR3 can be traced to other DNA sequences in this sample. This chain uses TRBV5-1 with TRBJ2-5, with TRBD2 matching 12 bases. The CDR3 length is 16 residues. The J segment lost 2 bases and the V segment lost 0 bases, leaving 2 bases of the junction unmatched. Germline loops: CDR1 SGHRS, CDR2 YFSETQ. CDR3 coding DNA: TGCGCCAGCAGCTTGGGACTAGCGGGGGTTCAAGAGACCCAGTACTTC. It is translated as CASSLGLAGVQETQYF.